This TCR beta chain was sequenced in a study of blood T cell dynamics during melanoma immunotherapy. Whole-study context: First-line therapy was either pembrolizumab or nivolumab with ipilimumab for metastatic melanoma.

The time point here: pre-treatment baseline. Response was assessed by RECIST 1.1 at 12 weeks, except a couple of rapid progressors. J was trimmed by 4 bases and V by 0 bases; bases with no gene match: 5. The CDR3 has 16 residues. CDR1 and CDR2 (germline): LGHNA, YSLEER. Every bulk PBMC sample received the same 350 ng of DNA. Only in-frame clones appear in the TCRdb table, and some are missing; sequencing was by immunoSEQ multiplex PCR. Seen here are 10,000 or so clones, around nine tenths observed once, and the top ten hold 6.5% to 9%. The receptor comes from a human donor with melanoma. This material consisted of blood, taken from a patient treated with checkpoint blockade. This sequence joins TRBV4-3 and TRBJ2-1, with TRBD1 identical over 8 bases. The CDR3 DNA is TGCGCCAGCAGCCAAGATAGGACAGGGCCTTACAATGAGCAGTTCTTC. Translated, it gives CASSQDRTGPYNEQFF.